One TCR beta chain is described in this entry. Antigen specificity is unknown. TCRdb keeps only in-frame clones here, not all; method: immunoSEQ multiplex PCR. This table has 78,000 or so clones, about 90% appearing once. The data were taken from a study of OX40 agonist ivuxolimab in advanced cancers. Study as a whole: Administration of intravenous ivuxolimab to patients occurred every 2 weeks at 0.01 to 10 mg/kg. A male proportion of under 90% was recorded, with mean age approximately 57 years and range roughly 23 to 90.

Study-level results: Clonal expansion was among the lowest in partial responders at 0.1-3.0 mg/kg, especially CD8+.

The CDR3 sequence is 14 residues long. Germline CDR1 reads SGHRS; CDR2 reads YFSETQ. Trimming cost V 5 bases and J 0 bases, with 8 bases left between them. This chain connects TRBV5-1 to TRBJ2-2; weak D call: TRBD2 (5 bases). This specimen was CD4+ or CD8+ T cells sorted from blood, taken in a trial of the OX40 agonist ivuxolimab. The TCR comes from an adult with an advanced solid tumor such as melanoma, head and neck, liver or kidney cancer. The CDR3 DNA follows: TGCGCCAGCAGGGGAGCGGCGAACACCGGGGAGCTGTTTTTT. It encodes CASRGAANTGELFF. The full variable domain, with the rest looked up from reference TRBV5-1 and TRBJ2-2, is KAGVTQTPRYLIKTRGQQVTLSCSPISGHRSVSWYQQTPGQGLQFLFEYFSETQRNKGNFPGRFSGRQFSNSRSEMNVSTLELGDSALYLCASRGAANTGELFFGEGSRLTVL.